The T cell receptor (beta chain) described here comes from a study of human T cells and chemical hapten exposure. Study context: The cohort included alopecia areata under or over 50% scalp, totalis and universalis.

Time point specified: patch test 3, about 24 weeks after DPC sensitization. Noted treatment: therapeutic diphenylcyclopropenone sensitization with weekly scalp DPC. Blood was collected ahead of every patch test applied. Germline loops: CDR1 DFQATT, CDR2 SNEGSKA (reference sequence). V gave up 2 bases and J gave up 0 bases, with 6 bases separating them. The CDR3 has 13 residues. Study-wide results and caveats: Expanded TCR counts at PT1 were positively correlated with the patch test score. Expanded TCRs were compared with controls, and the expanded TCRs formed significantly more large CDR3 similarity clusters.

TCRdb re-analysed the RACE reads in MiXCR, keeping a single row per CDR3 protein. The repertoire holds more than 100,000 distinct CDR3 sequences, approximately 11% seen once, with under 2.5% in the top ten. This clonotype was picked up many times. The antigen is unknown. The J gene is TRBJ2-3, the V gene TRBV20-1; perhaps TRBD1 as D (6 bases). The sequence was collected from a woman in her forties or fifties with alopecia areata. Some clones in this sample may be carry-over from other donors' samples. Sequencing was performed on whole blood, taken in connection with sensitization to the hapten diphenylcyclopropenone (DPC). DNA of the CDR3: TGCAGTGCTAGACAGGGGAGCACAGATACGCAGTATTTT. Amino acid sequence: CSARQGSTDTQYF.